The entry below describes one T cell receptor beta chain. What it binds is not known. This CDR3 comprises 16 residues. Germline V lookup: CDR1 MGHDK, CDR2 SYGVNS. Trimming cost V 5 bases and J 8 bases, with 22 bases left between them. This record belongs to a study of blood T cells in healthy people across ages. Through a sample-barcoded 5' primer and a J-beta primer mix, a second PCR was run for about 6 to 11 cycles. A template-switch adaptor that had 12 random nucleotides put a tag on each cDNA molecule. TCRdb re-called the 5' RACE reads with MiXCR, one entry per CDR3 protein. The sample has nearly 1 million distinct CDR3 sequences, 51% seen once; the top ten hold 20% to 25%. Study-wide results and caveats: Any conclusive comparison of naive versus antigen-experienced cells was prevented by using unsorted PBMCs.

The receptor comes from a woman aged 55 to 70 in good health. The chain employs TRBV25-1 and TRBJ2-1, with D maybe TRBD2 (5 bases). The specimen was blood. The CDR3 DNA reads as TGTGCCAGCAGTAAAGGCACCCGGGGTCAGTTCGATGAGCAGTTCTTC. Translating gives CASSKGTRGQFDEQFF.